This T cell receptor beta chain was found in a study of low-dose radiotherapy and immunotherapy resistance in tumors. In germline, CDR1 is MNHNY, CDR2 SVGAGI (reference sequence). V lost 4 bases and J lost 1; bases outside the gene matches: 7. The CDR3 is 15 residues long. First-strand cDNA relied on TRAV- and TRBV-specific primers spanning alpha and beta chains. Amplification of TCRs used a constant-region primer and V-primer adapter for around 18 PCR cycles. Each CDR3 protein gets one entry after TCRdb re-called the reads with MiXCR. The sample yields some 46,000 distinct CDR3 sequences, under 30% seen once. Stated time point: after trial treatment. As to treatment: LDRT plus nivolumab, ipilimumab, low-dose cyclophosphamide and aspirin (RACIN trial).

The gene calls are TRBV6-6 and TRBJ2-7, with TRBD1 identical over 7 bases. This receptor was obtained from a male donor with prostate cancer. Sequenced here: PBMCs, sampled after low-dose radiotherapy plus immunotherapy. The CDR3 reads CASSWMDRRSYEQYF. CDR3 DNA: TGTGCCAGCAGTTGGATGGACAGGCGGTCCTACGAGCAGTACTTC.